This T cell receptor beta chain was recorded in a study of cytomegalovirus exposure and HLA in healthy donors. Background on the study: In terms of ancestry, the Caucasian-associated cluster contained about four fifths of the approximately 430 genotyped donors. Study conclusions and caveats: Overall, approximately 150 TCR beta chains were annotated as cytomegalovirus-associated.

With respect to this clone: The antigen remains unidentified.

The PCR was carried out with 60 Vbeta primers and 13 Jbeta primers. The method was immunoSEQ multiplex PCR; TCRdb's version includes in-frame clones alone and lacks a portion of them. The sample yields hundreds of thousands of clones, about two thirds seen once. In germline, CDR1 is SEHNR, CDR2 FQNEAQ (reference sequence). The CDR3 is made up of 13 amino acids. Trimming cost V 5 bases and J 6 bases, with 13 bases left between them. This receptor was obtained from a man aged 40-49 years in good health and CMV-seropositive. The material sequenced was PBMCs. This rearrangement joins TRBV7-9 to TRBJ1-1, with no clear D. The CDR3 reads CASSDPGYPEAFF. The CDR3, as DNA: TGTGCCAGCAGCGACCCGGGGTACCCTGAAGCTTTCTTT.